The present T cell receptor beta chain was sequenced within a study of technical replicates of blood from several donors. From germline, CDR1 is SEHNR and CDR2 FQNEAQ (reference sequence). The CDR3 has 17 amino acids. V was pared by 5 bases and J by 7 bases, with 17 bases of the junction left unmatched. The protocol was immunoSEQ multiplex PCR, while the TCRdb copy is restricted to in-frame clones and leaves out a portion. The sample includes about 97,000 clones, around 96% of them seen just once. This receptor was taken from a human donor in good health. V usage is TRBV7-9 and J usage is TRBJ2-1; 7 bases align to TRBD2. What was sequenced was T cells isolated from PBMCs. The CDR3 loop reads CASSAAPGTIGRNEQFF. CDR3 in DNA: TGTGCCAGCAGCGCTGCTCCAGGAACCATCGGGAGGAATGAGCAGTTCTTC.